This TCR beta chain was documented in a study of CD8+ T cells in alopecia areata. The wider study: Scalp area affected, as a percentage, set the severity score of treated patients. Study-level points and caveats: Relative to mice, TCR sharing across patients was less clear, a difference possibly HLA-related. Affected lesional scalp, above all in alopecia totalis/universalis, was more clonal than normal scalp. Persistence during tofacitinib was seen for many expanded lesional clones in scalp and blood.

Extracted from the samples, RNA was reverse transcribed into cDNA to serve as the sequencing template. This table comes from immunoSEQ multiplex PCR, and its TCRdb copy is limited to in-frame clones, with some not included. The profile covers about 200,000 clones, with more than 30% appearing a single time and 0.48% taken by the ten largest. Treatment described: oral pan-JAK inhibitor, 5-10 mg twice daily. To note about this clone: Its specificity is unknown.

The CDR3 loop spans 11 amino acids. Germline V gives CDR1 SGDLS, CDR2 YYNGEE. V gave up 4 bases and J gave up 11 bases, with 12 bases separating them. This sequence originates from a human donor with alopecia areata. The V call is TRBV9, the J call TRBJ1-2, with no clear D. The input for sequencing was CD4+ T cells sorted from blood, taken at approximately week 30, from a patient treated with tofacitinib. The CDR3 reads CASSTAAAYTF. CDR3 DNA sequence: TGTGCCAGCAGCACAGCGGCTGCTTACACCTTC.